Sequencing of this T cell receptor (beta chain) was carried out in a study of monozygotic twins with cystic fibrosis. Assay: immunoSEQ multiplex PCR; the TCRdb copy retains only in-frame clones and omits some. The sample shows 15,000 to 20,000 clones, around 96% of them seen only once. Whole-study findings and limits: Unrelated CF individuals shared fewer identical clonotypes than monozygotic CF twins.

This CDR3 comprises 17 residues. Per the germline V gene, CDR1 is SGHDN and CDR2 is FVKESK. Trimming took 4 bases from V and 3 from J, leaving 21 bases between them. On this clone itself: Its target is not known.

The rearrangement uses TRBV14 and TRBJ1-2; possible D gene TRBD1, 6 bases. The sequenced sample consisted of blood. The sequence came from a girl aged 2 to 10 with cystic fibrosis. Here the CDR3 reads CASSPRGQYLTYYGYTF. In DNA, the CDR3 is TGTGCCAGCAGCCCACGCGGACAGTATTTAACCTACTATGGCTACACCTTC. Looking up the rest from reference TRBV14 and TRBJ1-2 gives the full variable domain: EAGVTQFPSHSVIEKGQTVTLRCDPISGHDNLYWYRRVMGKEIKFLLHFVKESKQDESGMPNNRFLAERTGGTYSTLKVQPAELEDSGVYFCASSPRGQYLTYYGYTFGSGTRLTVV.